This T cell receptor beta chain comes out of a study of blood T cell repertoires in COVID-19. Study in general: T cells, B-cell-depleted T cells, or PBMCs provided the cDNA or gDNA that served as material.

The authors' processing: Reference gene primer amplification yielded estimated nucleated cell counts. The method was immunoSEQ multiplex PCR; TCRdb's version includes in-frame clones alone and lacks a portion of them. The D gene and trimming were derived from the DNA, and the V and J assignments and clone size from that table. Of roughly 330,000 clones in the sample, around 84% are singletons; the top ten hold roughly 10%. The germline V and J ends were trimmed by 0 bases and 5 bases, with 14 bases remaining between them. Germline V gene data show CDR1 as SGHVS and CDR2 as FNYEAQ. This CDR3 contains 15 residues.

Sequencing was performed on PBMCs or T cells enriched from blood (not recorded which). This sequence joins TRBV7-6 and TRBJ2-7; D is perhaps TRBD1 (5 bases). This receptor was taken from a young woman who had recovered from COVID-19. The CDR3 sequence: CASSLALGARNEQYF. The CDR3 DNA reads as TGTGCCAGCAGCTTAGCTTTAGGGGCTAGGAACGAGCAGTACTTC.